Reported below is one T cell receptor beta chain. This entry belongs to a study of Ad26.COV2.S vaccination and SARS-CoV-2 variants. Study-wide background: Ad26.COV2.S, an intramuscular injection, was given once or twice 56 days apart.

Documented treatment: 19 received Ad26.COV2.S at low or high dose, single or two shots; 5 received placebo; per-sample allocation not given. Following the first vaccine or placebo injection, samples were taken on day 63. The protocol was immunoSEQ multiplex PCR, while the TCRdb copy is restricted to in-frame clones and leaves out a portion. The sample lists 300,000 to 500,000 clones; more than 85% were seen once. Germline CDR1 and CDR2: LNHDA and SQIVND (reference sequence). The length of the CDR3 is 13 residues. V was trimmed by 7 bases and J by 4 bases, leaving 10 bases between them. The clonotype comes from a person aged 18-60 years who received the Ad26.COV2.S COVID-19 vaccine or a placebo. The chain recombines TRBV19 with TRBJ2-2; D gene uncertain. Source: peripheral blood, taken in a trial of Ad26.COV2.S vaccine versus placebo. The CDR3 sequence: CASKNLGTGELFF. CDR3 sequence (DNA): TGTGCCAGTAAGAACCTTGGCACCGGGGAGCTGTTTTTT.